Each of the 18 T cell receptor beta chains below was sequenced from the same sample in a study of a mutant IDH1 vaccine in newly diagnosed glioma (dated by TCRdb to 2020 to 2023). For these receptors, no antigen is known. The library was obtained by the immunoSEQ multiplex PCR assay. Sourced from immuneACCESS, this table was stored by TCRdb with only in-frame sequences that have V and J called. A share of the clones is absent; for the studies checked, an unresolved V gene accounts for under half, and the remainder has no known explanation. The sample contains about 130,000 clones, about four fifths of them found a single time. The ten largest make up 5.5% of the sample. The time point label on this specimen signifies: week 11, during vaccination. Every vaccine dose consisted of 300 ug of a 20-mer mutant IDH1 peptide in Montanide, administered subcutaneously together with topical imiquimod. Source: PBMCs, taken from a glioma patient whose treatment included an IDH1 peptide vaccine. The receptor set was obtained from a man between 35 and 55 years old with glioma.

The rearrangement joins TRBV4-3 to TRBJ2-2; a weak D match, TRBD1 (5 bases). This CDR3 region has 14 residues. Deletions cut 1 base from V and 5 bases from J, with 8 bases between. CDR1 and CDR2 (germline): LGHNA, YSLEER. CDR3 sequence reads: CASSQGRVTGELFF. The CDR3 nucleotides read TGCGCCAGCAGCCAAGGCAGGGTTACCGGGGAGCTGTTTTTT.

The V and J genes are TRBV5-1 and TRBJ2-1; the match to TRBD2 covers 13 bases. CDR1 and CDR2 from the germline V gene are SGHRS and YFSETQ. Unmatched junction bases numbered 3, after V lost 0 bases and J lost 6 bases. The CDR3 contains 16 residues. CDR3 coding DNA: TGCGCCAGCAGCTTGGGAGGGACTAGCGGGACCAATGAGCAGTTCTTC. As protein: CASSLGGTSGTNEQFF. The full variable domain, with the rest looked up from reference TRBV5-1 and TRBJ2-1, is KAGVTQTPRYLIKTRGQQVTLSCSPISGHRSVSWYQQTPGQGLQFLFEYFSETQRNKGNFPGRFSGRQFSNSRSEMNVSTLELGDSALYLCASSLGGTSGTNEQFFGPGTRLTVL.

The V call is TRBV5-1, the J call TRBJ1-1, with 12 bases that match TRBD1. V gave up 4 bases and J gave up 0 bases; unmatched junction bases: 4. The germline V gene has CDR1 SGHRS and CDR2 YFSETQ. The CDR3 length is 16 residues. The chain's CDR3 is CASSLGTGGMNTEAFF. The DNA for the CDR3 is TGCGCCAGCAGCCTGGGGACAGGGGGCATGAACACTGAAGCTTTCTTT.

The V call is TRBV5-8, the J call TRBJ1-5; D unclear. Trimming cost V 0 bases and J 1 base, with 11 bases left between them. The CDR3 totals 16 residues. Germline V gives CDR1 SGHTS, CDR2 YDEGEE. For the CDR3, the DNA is TGTGCCAGCAGCTTGGGGACCTTAAGGAGCAATCAGCCCCAGCATTTT. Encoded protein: CASSLGTLRSNQPQHF. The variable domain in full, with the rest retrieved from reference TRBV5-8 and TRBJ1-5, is EAGVTQSPTHLIKTRGQQATLRCSPISGHTSVYWYQQALGLGLQFLLWYDEGEERNRGNFPPRFSGRQFPNYSSELNVNALELEDSALYLCASSLGTLRSNQPQHFGDGTRLSIL.

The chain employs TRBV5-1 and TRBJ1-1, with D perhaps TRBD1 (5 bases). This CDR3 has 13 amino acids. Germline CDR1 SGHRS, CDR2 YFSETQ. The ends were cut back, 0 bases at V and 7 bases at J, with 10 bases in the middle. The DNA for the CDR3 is TGCGCCAGCAGCTTGGTAGCGGGGGGTGAAGCTTTCTTT. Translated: CASSLVAGGEAFF.

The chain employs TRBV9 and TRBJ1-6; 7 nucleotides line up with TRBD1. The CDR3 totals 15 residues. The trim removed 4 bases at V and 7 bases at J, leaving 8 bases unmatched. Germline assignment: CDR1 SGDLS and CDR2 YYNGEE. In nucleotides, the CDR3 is TGTGCCAGCAGCAAAAACAGGGGTTCAAATTCACCCCTCCACTTT. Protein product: CASSKNRGSNSPLHF.

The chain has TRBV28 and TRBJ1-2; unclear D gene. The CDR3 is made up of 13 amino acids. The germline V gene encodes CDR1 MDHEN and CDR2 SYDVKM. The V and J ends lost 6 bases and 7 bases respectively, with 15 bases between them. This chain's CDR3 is CASRGRPYSGYTF. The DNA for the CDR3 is TGTGCCAGCAGGGGCAGGCCCTATAGTGGCTACACCTTC.

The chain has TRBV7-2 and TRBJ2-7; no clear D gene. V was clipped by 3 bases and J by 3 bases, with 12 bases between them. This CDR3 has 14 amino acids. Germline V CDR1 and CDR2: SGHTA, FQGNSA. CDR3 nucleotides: TGTGCCAGCAGCTTGCTGTCATCGAACTACGAGCAGTACTTC. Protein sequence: CASSLLSSNYEQYF.

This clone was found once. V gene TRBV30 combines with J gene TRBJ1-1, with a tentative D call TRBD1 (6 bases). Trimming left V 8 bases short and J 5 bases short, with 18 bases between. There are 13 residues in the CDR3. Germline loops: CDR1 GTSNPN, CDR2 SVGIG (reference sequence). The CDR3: CAGGGAGETEAFF. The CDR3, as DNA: TGTGCCGGGGGAGGGGCAGGGGAAACTGAAGCTTTCTTT.

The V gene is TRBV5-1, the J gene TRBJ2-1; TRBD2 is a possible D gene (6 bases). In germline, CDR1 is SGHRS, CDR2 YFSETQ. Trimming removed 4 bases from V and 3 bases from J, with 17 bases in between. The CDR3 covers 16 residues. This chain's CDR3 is CASSREPGTLYNEQFF. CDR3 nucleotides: TGCGCCAGCAGCCGTGAGCCGGGGACTCTCTACAATGAGCAGTTCTTC. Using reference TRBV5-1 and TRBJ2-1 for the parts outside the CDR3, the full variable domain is KAGVTQTPRYLIKTRGQQVTLSCSPISGHRSVSWYQQTPGQGLQFLFEYFSETQRNKGNFPGRFSGRQFSNSRSEMNVSTLELGDSALYLCASSREPGTLYNEQFFGPGTRLTVL.

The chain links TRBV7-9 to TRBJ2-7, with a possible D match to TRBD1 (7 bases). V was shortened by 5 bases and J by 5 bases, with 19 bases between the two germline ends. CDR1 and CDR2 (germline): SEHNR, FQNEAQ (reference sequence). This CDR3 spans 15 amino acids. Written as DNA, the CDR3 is TGTGCCAGCAGCCCATCCAGGGGGGCCTCAAACGAGCAGTACTTC. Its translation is CASSPSRGASNEQYF.

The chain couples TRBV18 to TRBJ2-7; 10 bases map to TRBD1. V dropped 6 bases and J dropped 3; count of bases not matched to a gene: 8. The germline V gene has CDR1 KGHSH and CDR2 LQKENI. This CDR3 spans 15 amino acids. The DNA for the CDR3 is TGTGCCAGCTCGGTCGGACAGGGGGGATACTACGAGCAGTACTTC. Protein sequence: CASSVGQGGYYEQYF.

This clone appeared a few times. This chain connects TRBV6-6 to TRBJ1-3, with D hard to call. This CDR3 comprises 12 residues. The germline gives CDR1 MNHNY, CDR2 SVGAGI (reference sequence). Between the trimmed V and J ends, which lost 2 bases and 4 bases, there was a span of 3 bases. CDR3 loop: CASSYGGNTIYF. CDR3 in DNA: TGTGCCAGCAGTTACGGCGGAAACACCATATATTTT.

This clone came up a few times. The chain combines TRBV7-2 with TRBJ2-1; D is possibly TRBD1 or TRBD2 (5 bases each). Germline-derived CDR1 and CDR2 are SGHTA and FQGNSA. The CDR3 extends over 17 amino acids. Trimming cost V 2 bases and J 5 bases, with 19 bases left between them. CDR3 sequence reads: CASSLSGRLGRNNEQFF. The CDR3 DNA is TGTGCCAGCAGCTTATCGGGGCGTTTAGGAAGAAACAATGAGCAGTTCTTC.

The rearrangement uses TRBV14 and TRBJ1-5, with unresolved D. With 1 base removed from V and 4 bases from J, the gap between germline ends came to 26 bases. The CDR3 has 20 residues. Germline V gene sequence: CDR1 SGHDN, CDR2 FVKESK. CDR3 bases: TGTGCCAGCAGCCAAGGAGTCGCAGGTTCCCCAAACCATGCTAATCAGCCCCAGCATTTT. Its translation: CASSQGVAGSPNHANQPQHF. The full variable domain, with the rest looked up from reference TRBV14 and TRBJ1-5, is EAGVTQFPSHSVIEKGQTVTLRCDPISGHDNLYWYRRVMGKEIKFLLHFVKESKQDESGMPNNRFLAERTGGTYSTLKVQPAELEDSGVYFCASSQGVAGSPNHANQPQHFGDGTRLSIL.

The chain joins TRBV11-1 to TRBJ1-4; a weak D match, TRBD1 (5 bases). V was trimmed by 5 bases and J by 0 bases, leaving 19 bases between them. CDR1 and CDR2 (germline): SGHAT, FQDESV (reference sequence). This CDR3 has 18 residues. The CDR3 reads CASSLGLLRGPTNEKLFF. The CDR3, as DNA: TGTGCCAGCAGCCTTGGACTTTTAAGGGGACCAACTAATGAAAAACTGTTTTTT.

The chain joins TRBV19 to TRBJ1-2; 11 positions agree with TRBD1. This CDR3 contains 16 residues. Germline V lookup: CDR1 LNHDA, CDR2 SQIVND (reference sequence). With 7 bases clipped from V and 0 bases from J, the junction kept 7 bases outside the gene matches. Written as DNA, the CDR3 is TGTGCCAGTACCCCGGGACAGGGGGTAACTAACTATGGCTACACCTTC. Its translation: CASTPGQGVTNYGYTF.

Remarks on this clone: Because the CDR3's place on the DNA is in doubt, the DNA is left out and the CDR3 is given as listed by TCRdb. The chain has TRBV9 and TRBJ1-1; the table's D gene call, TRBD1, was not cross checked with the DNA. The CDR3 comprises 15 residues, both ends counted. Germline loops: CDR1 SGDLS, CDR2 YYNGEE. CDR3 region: CASSTSDRRNTEAFF.